This entry features one TCR beta chain sequence. The data were taken from a study of cytomegalovirus exposure and HLA in healthy donors. The primer mix had 60 Vbeta and 13 Jbeta primers. Profiling relied on immunoSEQ multiplex PCR, and the TCRdb table lists in-frame clones only, not all of them. This sample has about 120,000 clones; roughly 80% occur once, and the top ten carry more than 8%. CDR3 size: 13 residues. V lost 5 bases to trimming and J lost 5 bases; unmatched junction nucleotides: 6. Germline V gene lookup returns CDR1 SNHLY and CDR2 FYNNEI. The sample taken for sequencing was PBMCs. The clonotype originates from a man younger than 45 in good health and CMV-seropositive. J is TRBJ2-7 and V is TRBV2; 7 bases align to TRBD1. The CDR3 nucleotides read TGTGCCAGCAGTAAAGGACAGGTCGACGAGCAGTACTTC. Protein sequence: CASSKGQVDEQYF.